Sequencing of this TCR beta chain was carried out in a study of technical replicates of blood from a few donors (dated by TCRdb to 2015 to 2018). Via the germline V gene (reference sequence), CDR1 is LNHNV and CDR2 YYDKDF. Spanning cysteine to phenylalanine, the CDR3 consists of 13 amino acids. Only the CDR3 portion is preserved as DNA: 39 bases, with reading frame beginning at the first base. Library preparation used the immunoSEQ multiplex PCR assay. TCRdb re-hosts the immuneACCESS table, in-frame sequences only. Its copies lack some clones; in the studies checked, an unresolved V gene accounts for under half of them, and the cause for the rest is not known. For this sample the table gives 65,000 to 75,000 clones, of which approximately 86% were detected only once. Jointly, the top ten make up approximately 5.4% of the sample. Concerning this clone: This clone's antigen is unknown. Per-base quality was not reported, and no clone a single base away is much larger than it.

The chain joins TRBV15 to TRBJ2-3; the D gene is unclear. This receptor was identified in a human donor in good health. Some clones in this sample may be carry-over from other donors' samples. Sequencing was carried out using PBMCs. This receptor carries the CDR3 CATQHGFTDTQYF. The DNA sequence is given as TGTGCTACACAACACGGGTTCACAGATACGCAGTATTTT.